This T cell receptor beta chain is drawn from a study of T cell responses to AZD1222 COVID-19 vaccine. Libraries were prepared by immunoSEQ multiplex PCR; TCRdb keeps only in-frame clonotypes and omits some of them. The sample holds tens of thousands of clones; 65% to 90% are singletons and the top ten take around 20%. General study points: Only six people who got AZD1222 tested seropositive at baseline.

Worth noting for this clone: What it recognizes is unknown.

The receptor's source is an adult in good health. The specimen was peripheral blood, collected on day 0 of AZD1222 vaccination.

The CDR3 spells CASSPGGTFQETQYF. The CDR3 DNA is TGTGCCAGCAGTCCCGGAGGGACATTCCAAGAGACCCAGTACTTC. The chain couples TRBV28 to TRBJ2-5; D could derive from TRBD1 or TRBD2 (6 bases each). Germline V lookup: CDR1 MDHEN, CDR2 SYDVKM. V lost 5 bases, J lost 1 base, and 14 bases lay in between. The CDR3 is 15 residues long.